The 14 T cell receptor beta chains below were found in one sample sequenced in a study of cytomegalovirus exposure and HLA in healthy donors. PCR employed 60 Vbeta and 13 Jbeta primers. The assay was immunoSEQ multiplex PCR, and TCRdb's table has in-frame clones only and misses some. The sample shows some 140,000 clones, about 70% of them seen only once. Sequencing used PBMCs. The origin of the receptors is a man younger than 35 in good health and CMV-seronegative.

The CDR3 DNA reads as TGTGCCAGCTCACCACCCATCGACAGGGACCTAAACACTGAAGCTTTCTTT. Protein: CASSPPIDRDLNTEAFF. The chain recombines TRBV18 with TRBJ1-1; TRBD1 matches 7 bases. Germline V gene data show CDR1 as KGHSH and CDR2 as LQKENI. This CDR3 is 17 amino acids long. V gave up 0 bases and J gave up 2 bases; unmatched junction bases: 9.

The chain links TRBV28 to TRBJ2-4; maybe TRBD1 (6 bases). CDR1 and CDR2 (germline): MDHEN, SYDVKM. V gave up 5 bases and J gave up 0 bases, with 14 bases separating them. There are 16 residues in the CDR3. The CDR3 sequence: CASSGDTALAKNIQYF. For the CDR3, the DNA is TGTGCCAGCAGTGGGGACACCGCGCTAGCCAAAAACATTCAGTACTTC.

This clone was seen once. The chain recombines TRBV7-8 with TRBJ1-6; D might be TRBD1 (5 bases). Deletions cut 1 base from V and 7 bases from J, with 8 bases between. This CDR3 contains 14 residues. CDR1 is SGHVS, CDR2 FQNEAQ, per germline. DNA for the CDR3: TGTGCCAGCAGCTTAGGGGGGGGGAATTCACCCCTCCACTTT. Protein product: CASSLGGGNSPLHF.

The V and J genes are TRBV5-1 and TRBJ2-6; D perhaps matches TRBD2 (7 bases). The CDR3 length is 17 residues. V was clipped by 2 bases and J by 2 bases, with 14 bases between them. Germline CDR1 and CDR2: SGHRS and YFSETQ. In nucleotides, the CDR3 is TGCGCCAGCAGCTTATTACGGGGGGCTGCTGGGGCCAACGTCCTGACTTTC. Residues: CASSLLRGAAGANVLTF.

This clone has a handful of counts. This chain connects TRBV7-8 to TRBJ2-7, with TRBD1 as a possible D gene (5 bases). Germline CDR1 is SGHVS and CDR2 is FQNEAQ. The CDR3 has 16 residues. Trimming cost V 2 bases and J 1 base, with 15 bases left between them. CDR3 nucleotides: TGTGCCAGCAGCTTAAACGCAGGGATTCTATCCTACGAGCAGTACTTC. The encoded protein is CASSLNAGILSYEQYF.

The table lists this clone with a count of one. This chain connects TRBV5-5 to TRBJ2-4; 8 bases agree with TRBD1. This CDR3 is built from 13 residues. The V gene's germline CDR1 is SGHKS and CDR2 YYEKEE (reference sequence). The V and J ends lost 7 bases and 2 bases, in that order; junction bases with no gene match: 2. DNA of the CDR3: TGTGCCAGCGCAGGGGGCTCCAAAAACATTCAGTACTTC. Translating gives CASAGGSKNIQYF.

CDR3 bases: TGTGCCAGCAGTTGGAACAGTCTAGCCAAAAACATTCAGTACTTC. It translates to CASSWNSLAKNIQYF. The V and J genes are TRBV28 and TRBJ2-4; D is unresolved. Trimming took 4 bases from V and 0 from J, leaving 10 bases between them. Looked up from germline, CDR1 is MDHEN and CDR2 is SYDVKM. This CDR3 has 15 residues.

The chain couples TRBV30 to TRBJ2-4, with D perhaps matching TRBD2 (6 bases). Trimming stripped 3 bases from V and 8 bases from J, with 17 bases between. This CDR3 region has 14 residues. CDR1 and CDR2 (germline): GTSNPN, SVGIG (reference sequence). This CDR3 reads CAWSATSSGDIQYF. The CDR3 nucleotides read TGTGCCTGGAGCGCCACATCCTCGGGGGACATTCAGTACTTC.

The DNA of the CDR3 is TGTGCCAGCAGCGCGACAGTTCGCCCCACAGATACGCAGTATTTT. This sequence encodes CASSATVRPTDTQYF. This chain uses TRBV9 with TRBJ2-3; D perhaps matches TRBD1 (5 bases). Trimming took 3 bases from V and 2 from J, leaving 13 bases between them. The CDR3 length is 15 residues. Germline CDR1 and CDR2: SGDLS and YYNGEE. The full variable domain, rest sourced from reference TRBV9 and TRBJ2-3, is DSGVTQTPKHLITATGQRVTLRCSPRSGDLSVYWYQQSLDQGLQFLIQYYNGEERAKGNILERFSAQQFPDLHSELNLSSLELGDSALYFCASSATVRPTDTQYFGPGTRLTVL.

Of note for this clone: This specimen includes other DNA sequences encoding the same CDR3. CDR3 bases: TGTGCCAGCAGCTTGGGGGGGGGCGGCGAGACCCAGTACTTC. It translates to CASSLGGGGETQYF. The chain joins TRBV7-9 to TRBJ2-5; weak D call: TRBD2 (7 bases). This CDR3 has 14 amino acids. Looked up from germline, CDR1 is SEHNR and CDR2 is FQNEAQ (reference sequence). The V end lost 3 bases, the J end lost 5 bases, and 13 bases lay between the germline ends.

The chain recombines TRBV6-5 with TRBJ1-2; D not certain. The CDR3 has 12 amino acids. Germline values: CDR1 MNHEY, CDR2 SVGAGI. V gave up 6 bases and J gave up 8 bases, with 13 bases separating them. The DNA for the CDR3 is TGTGCCAGCAGCGGTCTGATATTCGGCTACACCTTC. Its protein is CASSGLIFGYTF.

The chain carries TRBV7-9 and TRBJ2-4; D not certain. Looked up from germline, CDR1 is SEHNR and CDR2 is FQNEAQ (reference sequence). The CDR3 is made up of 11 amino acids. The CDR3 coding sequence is TGTGCAGGCGGAGCCAAAAACATTCAGTACTTC. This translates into CAGGAKNIQYF. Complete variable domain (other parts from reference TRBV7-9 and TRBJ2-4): DTGVSQNPRHKITKRGQNVTFRCDPISEHNRLYWYRQTLGQGPEFLTYFQNEAQLEKSRLLSDRFSAERPKGSFSTLEIQRTEQGDSAMYLCAGGAKNIQYFGAGTRLSVL.

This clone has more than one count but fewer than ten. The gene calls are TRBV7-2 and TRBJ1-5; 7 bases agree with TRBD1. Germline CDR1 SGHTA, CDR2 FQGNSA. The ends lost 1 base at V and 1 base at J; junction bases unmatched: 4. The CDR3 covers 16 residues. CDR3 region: CASSLGTGVSNQPQHF. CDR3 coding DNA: TGTGCCAGCAGCTTAGGCACAGGGGTAAGCAATCAGCCCCAGCATTTT.

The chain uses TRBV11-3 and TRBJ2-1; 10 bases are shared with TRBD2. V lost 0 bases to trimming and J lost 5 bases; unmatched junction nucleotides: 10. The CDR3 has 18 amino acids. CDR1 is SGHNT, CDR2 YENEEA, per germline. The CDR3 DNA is TGTGCCAGCAGCTTAGATGGGGTATTAGCGGGGGGACACAATGAGCAGTTCTTC. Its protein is CASSLDGVLAGGHNEQFF.